Presented here are 30 T cell receptor beta chains from one specimen sequenced in a study of neurological immune-mediated disorders. TCRdb called the 5' RACE reads again in MiXCR, with one record for every CDR3 protein. The data show around 40,000 distinct CDR3 sequences, about an eighth seen once. Input material: PBMCs. The receptors originated from a female donor in good health.

In this sample, this clonotype turned up many times. The chain joins TRBV3-1 to TRBJ1-6; maybe TRBD1 (5 bases). The germline V gene encodes CDR1 LGHDT and CDR2 YNNKEL (reference sequence). Trimming removed 0 bases at V and 7 bases at J, with 16 bases between. This CDR3 comprises 17 residues. This CDR3 reads CASSQEWGGLRNSPLHF. The CDR3 DNA follows: TGTGCCAGCAGCCAAGAATGGGGGGGTTTAAGGAATTCACCCCTCCACTTT.

The chain links TRBV5-1 to TRBJ2-1; 8 bases map to TRBD2. Germline CDR1 and CDR2: SGHRS and YFSETQ. The CDR3 has 15 amino acids. V was clipped by 7 bases and J by 5 bases; unmatched bases: 11. This chain's CDR3 is CASPLSSGTHNEQFF. CDR3 nucleotide sequence: TGCGCCAGCCCCCTGAGTAGCGGGACCCACAATGAGCAGTTCTTC.

The rearrangement joins TRBV20-1 to TRBJ2-1; TRBD2 matches 13 bases. V dropped 8 bases and J dropped 3; count of bases not matched to a gene: 10. CDR1 and CDR2 from the germline V gene are DFQATT and SNEGSKA (reference sequence). The CDR3 is 16 amino acids. The CDR3 spells CSTPTSGRSGYNEQFF. CDR3 sequence (DNA): TGCAGTACCCCGACTAGCGGGAGGTCCGGCTACAATGAGCAGTTCTTC.

This clonotype was seen many times. The chain carries TRBV5-1 and TRBJ2-7, with D unclear. V was clipped by 4 bases and J by 0 bases, with 5 bases between them. The CDR3 runs to 12 residues. CDR1 and CDR2 from the germline V gene are SGHRS and YFSETQ. CDR3 sequence reads: CASSTNSYEQYF. Here the CDR3 DNA reads TGCGCCAGCAGCACGAACTCCTACGAGCAGTACTTC.

At least ten counts were recorded for this clonotype. This chain connects TRBV18 to TRBJ2-1, with TRBD2 matching 10 bases. Trimming cost V 2 bases and J 0 bases; bases outside gene matches: 4. This CDR3 region has 17 residues. Germline V CDR1 and CDR2: KGHSH, LQKENI. The CDR3 protein is CASSPGVAGGSYNEQFF. DNA of the CDR3: TGTGCCAGCTCACCAGGGGTAGCGGGAGGCTCCTACAATGAGCAGTTCTTC.

This clonotype was seen many times. The chain joins TRBV20-1 to TRBJ2-5, with D unresolved. This CDR3 comprises 14 residues. Trimming took off 6 bases at V and 4 bases at J, with 18 bases between the two ends. Germline loops: CDR1 DFQATT, CDR2 SNEGSKA (reference sequence). The CDR3 DNA reads as TGCAGTGCCAGGTTCCGGGCCCCGCCAGAGACCCAGTACTTC. Protein: CSARFRAPPETQYF.

The rearrangement uses TRBV2 and TRBJ2-1; D is possibly TRBD1 (7 bases). The germline V and J ends were trimmed by 7 bases and 9 bases, with 22 bases remaining between them. The CDR3 is 15 amino acids. CDR1 is SNHLY, CDR2 FYNNEI, per germline. CDR3 in amino acids: CASIREGPQGGEQFF. CDR3 DNA: TGTGCCAGCATCCGGGAAGGCCCTCAGGGGGGTGAGCAGTTCTTC.

This clonotype was detected ten times or more. The chain carries TRBV30 and TRBJ1-2; no clear D. V was pared by 4 bases and J by 0 bases, with 15 bases between. The germline gives CDR1 GTSNPN, CDR2 SVGIG (reference sequence). This CDR3 has 15 residues. The CDR3 DNA reads TGTGCCTGGAAAGGCTCACTTCAACCTAACTATGGCTACACCTTC. Its translation: CAWKGSLQPNYGYTF.

This clonotype has a handful of counts. The rearrangement joins TRBV19 to TRBJ2-1; 7 nucleotides line up with TRBD2. Germline assignment: CDR1 LNHDA and CDR2 SQIVND (reference sequence). This CDR3 contains 16 residues. Germline trimming cut 6 bases from V and 6 bases from J; bases unmatched to any gene: 14. CDR3 bases: TGTGCCAGTAGGTCTCTGGGCGGGAGAACCTCCAATGAGCAGTTCTTC. Its protein is CASRSLGGRTSNEQFF.

This clonotype was picked up many times. This chain uses TRBV29-1 with TRBJ1-1, with 9 bases aligning to TRBD1. This CDR3 has 13 amino acids. CDR1 and CDR2 (germline): SQVTM, ANQGSEA. V lost 6 bases and J lost 1; bases outside the gene matches: 3. The CDR3 region is CSVSTGGNTEAFF. CDR3 DNA: TGCAGCGTCTCGACAGGGGGGAACACTGAAGCTTTCTTT. Full variable domain (remainder filled in from reference TRBV29-1 and TRBJ1-1): SAVISQKPSRDICQRGTSLTIQCQVDSQVTMMFWYRQQPGQSLTLIATANQGSEATYESGFVIDKFPISRPNLTFSTLTVSNMSPEDSSIYLCSVSTGGNTEAFFGQGTRLTVV.

This clonotype was seen repeatedly, ten times or more. The chain has TRBV27 and TRBJ1-2, with D tentatively TRBD1 (5 bases). Germline-derived CDR1 and CDR2 are MNHEY and SMNVEV (reference sequence). CDR3 size: 19 residues. Trimming removed 3 bases from V and 3 bases from J, with 26 bases in between. The CDR3 sequence is CASSLRPIRVGQVDYGYTF. As DNA, the CDR3 is TGTGCCAGCAGTTTGCGGCCGATCCGAGTTGGACAAGTAGACTATGGCTACACCTTC.

V gene TRBV5-1 combines with J gene TRBJ1-6; unclear D gene. This CDR3 is 15 amino acids long. Trimming shortened V by 1 base and J by 7 bases, and 12 bases separated the two germline ends. The V gene's germline CDR1 is SGHRS and CDR2 YFSETQ. CDR3 amino acids: CASSLKESINSPLHF. The CDR3 DNA reads as TGCGCCAGCAGCTTGAAAGAGTCAATCAATTCACCCCTCCACTTT.

This clonotype was found many times. The chain has TRBV5-1 and TRBJ2-5; 7 nucleotides match TRBD1. This CDR3 spans 15 amino acids. Germline lookup yields CDR1 SGHRS and CDR2 YFSETQ. After removal of 4 bases from V and 1 base from J, the junction contained 7 bases not matched to a gene. The CDR3 loop is CASSLMGQSQETQYF. CDR3 in DNA: TGCGCCAGCAGCCTAATGGGACAGTCCCAAGAGACCCAGTACTTC.

There are many counts of this clonotype. The V and J genes are TRBV9 and TRBJ2-5; tentative D call: TRBD1 (6 bases). Trimming removed 2 bases from V and 4 bases from J, with 12 bases in between. Germline-derived CDR1 and CDR2 are SGDLS and YYNGEE. The CDR3 length is 14 residues. This CDR3 reads CASSVPGTSETQYF. CDR3 DNA: TGTGCCAGCAGCGTTCCTGGGACATCAGAGACCCAGTACTTC. Full variable domain (missing parts from reference TRBV9 and TRBJ2-5): DSGVTQTPKHLITATGQRVTLRCSPRSGDLSVYWYQQSLDQGLQFLIQYYNGEERAKGNILERFSAQQFPDLHSELNLSSLELGDSALYFCASSVPGTSETQYFGPGTRLLVL.

This clonotype was counted many times. The gene calls are TRBV9 and TRBJ2-2; 10 nucleotides match TRBD2. With V trimmed by 3 bases and J by 6 bases, 8 bases remained unmatched. CDR1 is SGDLS, CDR2 YYNGEE, per germline. The CDR3 consists of 16 residues. The CDR3 protein is CASSADSGGPPGELFF. For the CDR3, the DNA is TGTGCCAGCAGCGCCGATAGCGGGGGGCCTCCCGGGGAGCTGTTTTTT.

Note on this clonotype: A read error may explain this, as a much larger clone is one base away. The chain recombines TRBV7-6 with TRBJ2-1; 13 bases agree with TRBD2. CDR1 and CDR2 from the germline V gene are SGHVS and FNYEAQ. The CDR3 covers 15 residues. The CDR3 coding sequence is TGTACCAGCAGCGCACGGACTAGCGGGAGTGGTGAGCAGTTCTTC. It is translated as CTSSARTSGSGEQFF. The variable domain in full, with the rest retrieved from reference TRBV7-6 and TRBJ2-1, is GAGVSQSPRYKVTKRGQDVALRCDPISGHVSLYWYRQALGQGPEFLTYFNYEAQQDKSGLPNDRFSAERPEGSISTLTIQRTEQRDSAMYRCTSSARTSGSGEQFFGPGTRLTVL.

In its sample, this clonotype was seen many times. This chain joins TRBV7-3 and TRBJ2-2; the D gene is possibly TRBD1 (6 bases). V lost 0 bases, J lost 4 bases, and 12 bases lay in between. The CDR3 length is 16 residues. Germline lookup yields CDR1 SGHTA and CDR2 FQGTGA. DNA for the CDR3: TGTGCCAGCAGCTTAACGCGCCCAGGGGCCACCGGGGAGCTGTTTTTT. Its translation is CASSLTRPGATGELFF.

On this clonotype: This may arise from a read error, as a much more abundant clone is one base away. This chain uses TRBV11-2 with TRBJ2-5; 7 nucleotides agree with TRBD2. This CDR3 has 16 amino acids. Germline loops: CDR1 SGHAT, CDR2 FQNNGV. The CDR3 DNA is TGTGTCAGCAGCCGCAGGAGGGAGGGCCGAAAAGAGACCCAGTACTTC. Translated: CVSSRRREGRKETQYF.

The chain carries TRBV20-1 and TRBJ1-5; D is undetermined. This CDR3 spans 13 amino acids. V dropped 2 bases and J dropped 4 bases, with 9 bases sitting between them. CDR1 DFQATT and CDR2 SNEGSKA come from the germline V gene (reference sequence). CDR3 in amino acids: CSARNAENQPQHF. In nucleotides, the CDR3 is TGCAGTGCTAGAAACGCGGAGAATCAGCCCCAGCATTTT.

This clonotype was observed at least ten times. The chain uses TRBV12-3 or TRBV12-4 and TRBJ1-5; 8 bases are shared with TRBD1. The ends lost 5 bases at V and 2 bases at J; junction bases unmatched: 2. This CDR3 has 14 amino acids. CDR3 amino acids: CASSGQGGNQPQHF. The CDR3 bases are TGTGCCAGCAGTGGACAGGGCGGCAATCAGCCCCAGCATTTT.

This clonotype occurred many times. CDR3: CASSFLISPDTQYF. In DNA form, the CDR3 reads TGTGCCAGCAGCTTTTTAATTAGCCCAGATACGCAGTATTTT. The chain has TRBV7-9 and TRBJ2-3; no firm D call. Germline CDR1 reads SEHNR; CDR2 reads FQNEAQ (reference sequence). Trimming stripped 3 bases from V and 4 bases from J, with 11 bases between. The CDR3 is made up of 14 amino acids.

This clonotype came up many times. The chain is built from TRBV9 and TRBJ2-7; D is ambiguous. V lost 3 bases and J lost 3, with 4 bases in between. This CDR3 spans 11 amino acids. CDR1 and CDR2 from the germline V gene are SGDLS and YYNGEE. The CDR3 loop is CASSGFYEQYF. The CDR3 coding sequence is TGTGCCAGCAGCGGTTTCTACGAGCAGTACTTC.

The table lists this clonotype with many counts. The rearrangement uses TRBV27 and TRBJ1-5, with D uncertain. From germline, CDR1 is MNHEY and CDR2 SMNVEV (reference sequence). This CDR3 comprises 13 residues. With 3 bases removed from V and 1 base from J, the gap between germline ends came to 4 bases. The CDR3 loop is CASSFESNQPQHF. The DNA of the CDR3 is TGTGCCAGCAGTTTTGAGAGCAATCAGCCCCAGCATTTT.

This clonotype appeared many times. This sequence joins TRBV20-1 and TRBJ2-1, with D uncertain. The V gene lost 3 bases and the J gene lost 4 bases, with 10 bases spanning the gap. The CDR3 runs to 13 residues. The germline V gene has CDR1 DFQATT and CDR2 SNEGSKA (reference sequence). CDR3 bases: TGCAGTGCTAGGGAAGCGCCTTACAATGAGCAGTTCTTC. Amino acid sequence: CSAREAPYNEQFF.

This clonotype was seen repeatedly, ten times or more. The V and J genes are TRBV5-1 and TRBJ2-5; no firm D call. Deletions cut 2 bases from V and 4 bases from J, with 15 bases between. Germline V gene lookup returns CDR1 SGHRS and CDR2 YFSETQ. The CDR3 totals 15 residues. The DNA for the CDR3 is TGCGCCAGCAGCTTCGGCACACACCAGGCAGAGACCCAGTACTTC. Residues: CASSFGTHQAETQYF.

This clonotype was detected many times. V gene TRBV5-1 combines with J gene TRBJ2-7, with 12 bases that match TRBD2. V lost 3 bases, J lost 6 bases, and 4 bases stayed unmatched. CDR3 length: 14 residues. CDR1 and CDR2 (germline): SGHRS, YFSETQ. The CDR3 here is CASSSSGGASEQYF. The CDR3, as DNA: TGCGCCAGCAGCTCTAGCGGGGGGGCCTCCGAGCAGTACTTC. The full variable domain, with the rest looked up from reference TRBV5-1 and TRBJ2-7, is KAGVTQTPRYLIKTRGQQVTLSCSPISGHRSVSWYQQTPGQGLQFLFEYFSETQRNKGNFPGRFSGRQFSNSRSEMNVSTLELGDSALYLCASSSSGGASEQYFGPGTRLTVT.

This clonotype appeared many times. The V gene is TRBV5-1, the J gene TRBJ2-2; D is perhaps TRBD1 (5 bases). V was pared by 0 bases and J by 8 bases, with 11 bases between. Germline-derived CDR1 and CDR2 are SGHRS and YFSETQ. This CDR3 has 14 amino acids. DNA for the CDR3: TGCGCCAGCAGCTTGGAATCGCAGGGAGGGGAGCTGTTTTTT. Its protein is CASSLESQGGELFF.

This clonotype was counted many times. This sequence joins TRBV20-1 and TRBJ2-7; possible D gene TRBD2, 6 bases. CDR1 is DFQATT and CDR2 is SNEGSKA in the germline V gene (reference sequence). Trimming left V 3 bases short and J 2 bases short, with 11 bases between. This CDR3 is 13 amino acids long. The CDR3 DNA reads as TGCAGTGCTAGGGAGGGACTTCCCTACGAGCAGTACTTC. This encodes CSAREGLPYEQYF.

About this clonotype: Compared with germline, one end of the junction differs, possibly owing to a read error. The chain couples TRBV20-1 to TRBJ2-7; a possible D gene is TRBD1 (6 bases). This CDR3 contains 8 residues. Germline lookup yields CDR1 DFQATT and CDR2 SNEGSKA (reference sequence). DNA for the CDR3: TGCAGTGCAGGGGGACAACTCTGG. Amino acid sequence: CSAGGQLW.

This clonotype was counted a single time. V and J are TRBV29-1 and TRBJ2-7, with a possible D match to TRBD2 (6 bases). This CDR3 is built from 14 residues. Germline loops: CDR1 SQVTM, CDR2 ANQGSEA. V lost 0 bases and J lost 3, with 12 bases in between. The CDR3 DNA is TGCAGCGTTGAAGAGGTGGGGGAGGTCTACGAGCAGTACTTC. It yields the protein CSVEEVGEVYEQYF.